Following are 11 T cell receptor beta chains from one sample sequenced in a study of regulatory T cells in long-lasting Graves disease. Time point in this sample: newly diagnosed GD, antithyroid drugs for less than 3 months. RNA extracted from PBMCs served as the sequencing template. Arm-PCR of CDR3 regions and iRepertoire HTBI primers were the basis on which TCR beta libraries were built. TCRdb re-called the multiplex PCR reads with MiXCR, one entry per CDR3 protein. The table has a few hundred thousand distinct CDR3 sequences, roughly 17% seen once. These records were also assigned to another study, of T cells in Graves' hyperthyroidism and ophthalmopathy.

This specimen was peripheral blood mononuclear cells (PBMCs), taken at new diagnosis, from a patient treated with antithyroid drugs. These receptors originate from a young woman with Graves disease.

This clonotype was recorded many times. The CDR3 DNA reads as TGTGCCAGCAGCTTGTACCCGGAGCGGGAGGGTTACACCGGGGAGCTGTTTTTT. Residues: CASSLYPEREGYTGELFF. This chain links TRBV11-2 with TRBJ2-2, with 10 bases that match TRBD2. The J segment lost 3 bases and the V segment lost 3 bases, leaving 10 bases of the junction unmatched. The CDR3 covers 18 residues. Germline V CDR1 and CDR2: SGHAT, FQNNGV.

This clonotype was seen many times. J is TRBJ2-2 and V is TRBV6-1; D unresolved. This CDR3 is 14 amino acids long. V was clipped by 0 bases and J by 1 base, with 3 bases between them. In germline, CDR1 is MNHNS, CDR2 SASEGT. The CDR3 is CASSEALNTGELFF. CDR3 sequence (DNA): TGTGCCAGCAGTGAAGCCCTGAACACCGGGGAGCTGTTTTTT.

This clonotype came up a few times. CDR3 bases: TGTGCCAGCAGCTTAGGTGGGACTAGCGGTGGTGAGCAGTACTTC. It specifies CASSLGGTSGGEQYF. The V and J genes are TRBV11-2 and TRBJ2-7; 11 bases align to TRBD2. The junction had 6 bases not matched to a gene; V was cut back by 1 base and J by 7 bases. This CDR3 has 15 amino acids. Germline V lookup: CDR1 SGHAT, CDR2 FQNNGV. Full variable domain (missing parts from reference TRBV11-2 and TRBJ2-7): EAGVAQSPRYKIIEKRQSVAFWCNPISGHATLYWYQQILGQGPKLLIQFQNNGVVDDSQLPKDRFSAERLKGVDSTLKIQPAKLEDSAVYLCASSLGGTSGGEQYFGPGTRLTVT.

The CDR3 sequence is CASSGELAGPYNEQFF. The CDR3 nucleotides are TGTGCCAGCAGTGGGGAACTAGCGGGTCCCTACAATGAGCAGTTCTTC. The chain has TRBV25-1 and TRBJ2-1; TRBD2 agrees at 9 bases. The CDR3 spans 16 residues. V lost 4 bases to trimming and J lost 2 bases; unmatched junction nucleotides: 6. Germline lookup yields CDR1 MGHDK and CDR2 SYGVNS.

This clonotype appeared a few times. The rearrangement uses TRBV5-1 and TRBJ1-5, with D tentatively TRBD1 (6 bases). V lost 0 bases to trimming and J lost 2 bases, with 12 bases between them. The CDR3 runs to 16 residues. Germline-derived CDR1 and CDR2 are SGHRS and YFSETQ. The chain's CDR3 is CASSLGGARGNQPQHF. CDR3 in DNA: TGCGCCAGCAGCTTGGGGGGGGCGCGGGGCAATCAGCCCCAGCATTTT.

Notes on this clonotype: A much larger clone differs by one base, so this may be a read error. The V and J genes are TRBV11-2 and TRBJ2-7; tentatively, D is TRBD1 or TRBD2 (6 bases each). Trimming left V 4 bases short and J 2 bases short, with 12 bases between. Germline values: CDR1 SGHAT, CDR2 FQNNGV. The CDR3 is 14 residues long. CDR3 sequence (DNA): TGTGCCAGCAGCTCGGGGGACACCCCCTACGAGCAGTACTTC. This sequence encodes CASSSGDTPYEQYF.

CDR3 protein: CASSQPGQPNYGYTF. As DNA, the CDR3 is TGCGCCAGCAGCCAACCCGGACAGCCTAACTATGGCTACACCTTC. J is TRBJ1-2 and V is TRBV4-1; D might be TRBD1 (6 bases). CDR1 is MGHRA and CDR2 is YSYEKL in the germline V gene. This CDR3 is built from 15 residues. V gave up 2 bases and J gave up 0 bases, with 10 bases separating them.

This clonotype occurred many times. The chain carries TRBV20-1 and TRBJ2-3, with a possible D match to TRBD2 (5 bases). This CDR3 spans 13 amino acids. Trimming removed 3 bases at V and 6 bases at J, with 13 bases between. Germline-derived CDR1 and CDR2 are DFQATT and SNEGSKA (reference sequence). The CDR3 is CSARDRLTDTQYF. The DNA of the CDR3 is TGCAGTGCTAGGGACCGACTAACCGATACGCAGTATTTT.

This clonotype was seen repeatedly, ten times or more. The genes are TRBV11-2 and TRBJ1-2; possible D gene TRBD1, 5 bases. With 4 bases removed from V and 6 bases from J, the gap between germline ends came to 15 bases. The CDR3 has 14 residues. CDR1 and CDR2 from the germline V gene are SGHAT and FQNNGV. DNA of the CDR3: TGTGCCAGCAGCTCCGCAGGGTACTCTGATGGCTACACCTTC. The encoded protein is CASSSAGYSDGYTF.

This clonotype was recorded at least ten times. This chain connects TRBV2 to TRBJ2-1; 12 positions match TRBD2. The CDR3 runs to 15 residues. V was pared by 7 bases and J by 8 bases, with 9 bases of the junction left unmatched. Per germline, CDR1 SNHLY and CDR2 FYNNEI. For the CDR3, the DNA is TGTGCCAGCACCTTCCGACTAGCGGGAGTTGATGAGCAGTTCTTC. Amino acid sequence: CASTFRLAGVDEQFF.

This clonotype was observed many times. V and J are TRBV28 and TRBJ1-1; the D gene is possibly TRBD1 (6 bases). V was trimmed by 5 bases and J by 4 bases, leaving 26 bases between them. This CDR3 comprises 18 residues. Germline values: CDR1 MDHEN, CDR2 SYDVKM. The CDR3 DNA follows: TGTGCCAGCAGTAACCTATTTTTCAGGGGATCGGGTACCACTGAAGCTTTCTTT. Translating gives CASSNLFFRGSGTTEAFF.